This T cell receptor beta chain was identified during a study of breast tumors, draining lymph nodes, adjacent tissues. In regard to this clonotype: Its antigen remains unidentified.

From the multiplex PCR reads, TCRdb called clonotypes with MiXCR, one entry per CDR3 protein. The sample holds 200,000 to 250,000 distinct CDR3 sequences; under 40% are singletons and the top ten take approximately 3.5%. General observations from the study: Compared with lymph nodes, tumors were less diverse; compared with nontumor tissue, more. Data only fit, rather than demonstrated, lymph node origin of most tumor T cells.

CDR1 and CDR2 from the germline V gene are SGHTA and FQGNSA. The CDR3 has 12 amino acids. J lost 10 bases, V lost 5 bases, and 5 bases had no gene match. Breast cancer patients provided tissue from their axillary draining lymph nodes. The sample consisted of axillary lymph node tissue. The clonotype was recovered from a female donor with breast cancer. Some clones in this sample may be carry-over from other donors' samples. This chain links TRBV7-2 with TRBJ2-5; TRBD2 matches at 9 bases. The CDR3 DNA sequence: TGTGCCAGCAGCCGGCGGGGGGGGGGCCAGTACTTC. Its protein is CASSRRGGGQYF.